These T cell receptor beta chains were read from a single sample in a study of beta chain features in type 1 diabetes. The data were produced by immunoSEQ multiplex PCR, yet TCRdb's version contains in-frame clones alone and is incomplete. The table includes 250,000 to 300,000 clones, 13% to 15% detected once. The sequencing sample was made of naive CD4+ T cells from blood. These receptor sequences come from a man younger than 40 with type 1 diabetes. The CDR3 runs from the conserved cysteine through the conserved F or W. Each record gives: D gene, J gene, clone size, V gene, CDR3 DNA, CDR3 protein. The D gene is left open where the match is weak. Expanded clones are given a class, and other clones once, few, many or no size at all.

>.|TRBJ1-5|.|TRBV29-1
TGCAGCGTTGAAGATTGGGAGGGGGCCCAGCATTTT
CSVEDWEGAQHF
>TRBD2|TRBJ2-5|few|TRBV10-3
TGTGCCATCAGTGGGCTAGCGGGTTGGGAGACCCAGTACTTC
CAISGLAGWETQYF
>.|TRBJ2-1|.|TRBV4-3
TGCGCCAGCAGCCACCTCAGGGGCGGGTACAATGAGCAGTTCTTC
CASSHLRGGYNEQFF
>.|TRBJ1-5|.|TRBV30
TGTGCCTGGAGTGTACAACAGGGTCAGCCCCAGCATTTT
CAWSVQQGQPQHF
>.|TRBJ2-7|.|TRBV6-6
TGTGCCAGCAGTACAGGGTTGAGCTCCTACGAGCAGTACTTC
CASSTGLSSYEQYF
>.|TRBJ2-5|.|TRBV2
TGTGCCAGCAGAATGGAGCAAGAGACCCAGTACTTC
CASRMEQETQYF
>TRBD1|TRBJ2-5|.|TRBV18
TGTGCCAGCTCACCCCAGGGGGCGCCCAGGGAGACCCAGTACTTC
CASSPQGAPRETQYF
>TRBD2|TRBJ2-7|.|TRBV27
TGTGCCACCCGGACTAGCGGGAGTTACGAGCAGTACTTC
CATRTSGSYEQYF
>TRBD1|TRBJ1-5|once|TRBV7-2
TGTGCCAGCAGCCCGGACAGGGAGCAGCCCCAGCATTTT
CASSPDREQPQHF
>.|TRBJ2-1|few|TRBV11-3
TGTGCCAGCAGCGGAGGTTATGAGAATGAGCAGTTCTTC
CASSGGYENEQFF
>TRBD2|TRBJ2-7|few|TRBV18
TGTGCCAGCTCACCTCTTCCTAGCGGGGCCACCTACTTCGAGCAGTACTTC
CASSPLPSGATYFEQYF
>.|TRBJ2-1|.|TRBV1
TGCACCAGCAGCCAAGATCTTGGCCAGGTTCAGAATGAGCAGTTCTTC
CTSSQDLGQVQNEQFF
>TRBD2|TRBJ2-7|.|TRBV18
TGTGCCAGCTCAACCGGACTAGCGGGAGTTACTAGGAACGAGCAGTACTTC
CASSTGLAGVTRNEQYF
>TRBD1|TRBJ1-2|.|TRBV28
TGTGCCAGCGGAGAGACAGGGATGCATGGCTACACCTTC
CASGETGMHGYTF
>TRBD1|TRBJ1-1|.|TRBV7-8
TGTGCCAGCAGCTCCCAGACAGGGTTTGCGGCTGAAGCTTTCTTT
CASSSQTGFAAEAFF
>.|TRBJ2-7|.|TRBV7-2
TGTGCCAGCAGCTTTAGGGGGGGAAACGAGCAGTACTTC
CASSFRGGNEQYF
>.|TRBJ1-2|.|TRBV28
TGTGCCAGCAGCCTACGTAACTATGGCTACACCTTC
CASSLRNYGYTF
>.|TRBJ2-4|.|TRBV27
TGTGCCAGCAGCGGTACTCAGGGAAACATTCAGTACTTC
CASSGTQGNIQYF
>TRBD2|TRBJ2-1|.|TRBV19
TGTGCCAGTAGGTACGTAGCGGGGACTACTTACAATGAGCAGTTCTTC
CASRYVAGTTYNEQFF
>TRBD2|TRBJ2-1|few|TRBV30
TGTGCCTGGAGTGTACCACCCACTAGCGGGAGGAGAAATGAGCAGTTCTTC
CAWSVPPTSGRRNEQFF
>.|TRBJ2-1|.|TRBV30
TGTGCCTGGAGTGCGTACAATGAGCAGTTCTTC
CAWSAYNEQFF
>TRBD1|TRBJ2-1|few|TRBV11-1
TGTGCCAGCAGCCCCCGACAGGGCGCCTACAATGAGCAGTTCTTC
CASSPRQGAYNEQFF
>TRBD1|TRBJ2-7|.|TRBV7-2
TGTGCCAGCAGCTTGGGACAGAGGCAGTACTTC
CASSLGQRQYF
>.|TRBJ2-1|.|TRBV7-9
TGTGCCAGCAGCTACCCCGCCGGCAATGAGCAGTTCTTC
CASSYPAGNEQFF
>TRBD2|TRBJ2-7|few|TRBV6-5
TGTGCCAGCAGTTATTCTAGCGGAGGCCCCTACGAGCAGTACTTC
CASSYSSGGPYEQYF
>TRBD2|TRBJ2-3|.|TRBV7-3
TGTGCCAGCAGCACCGGGACTAGCGGGAGTGGAACGCAGTATTTT
CASSTGTSGSGTQYF
>.|TRBJ2-7|.|TRBV5-4
TGTGCCAGCAGCTTGAAGTACGGGGGTGGGAAGCAGTACTTC
CASSLKYGGGKQYF
>.|TRBJ1-3|few|TRBV7-3
TGTGCCAGCAGCTTAACCGGACTCTCTGGAAACACCATATATTTT
CASSLTGLSGNTIYF
>TRBD2|TRBJ2-1|few|TRBV19
TGTGCCAGTAGTACCCCCCCCGGGACTAGTCCCTACAATGAGCAGTTCTTC
CASSTPPGTSPYNEQFF
>.|TRBJ1-1|few|TRBV19
TGTGCCAGTACGGACAGAAACACTGAAGCTTTCTTT
CASTDRNTEAFF
>.|TRBJ1-4|few|TRBV4-2
TGTGCCAGCAGCGCAACCCTCACAGGGCCTAATGAAAAACTGTTTTTT
CASSATLTGPNEKLFF
>.|TRBJ2-2|.|TRBV18
TGTGCCAGCTCACCAACGGAAGCGACGAACACCGGGGAGCTGTTTTTT
CASSPTEATNTGELFF
>TRBD1|TRBJ2-1|few|TRBV7-9
TGTGCCAGCAGCCCCCGGGGGACAGGGGCGACGAACTTCTACAATGAGCAGTTCTTC
CASSPRGTGATNFYNEQFF
>.|TRBJ2-2|.|TRBV7-9
TGTGCCAGCAGCTTAGATGCGGGCCCCCCAGCCGGGGAGCTGTTTTTT
CASSLDAGPPAGELFF
>.|TRBJ1-2|.|TRBV30
TGTGCCTGGAGTTCGGGGGATACAAATGGCTACACCTTC
CAWSSGDTNGYTF
>TRBD1|TRBJ1-5|.|TRBV29-1
TGCAGCGTTGATCAGGGGGCGAATCAGCCCCAGCATTTT
CSVDQGANQPQHF
>.|TRBJ2-5|.|TRBV9
TGTGCCAGCAGCGCGACCGGACAGTCGGAGACCCAGTACTTC
CASSATGQSETQYF